Following are 31 T cell receptor beta chains from one sample sequenced in a study of T cells in Graves' hyperthyroidism and ophthalmopathy. There were TCR beta CDR3 regions amplified from RNA transcripts. In the first-round RT-PCR of the TCR CDR3, the HTBI primer set was used. TCRdb processed the multiplex PCR reads anew with MiXCR; each CDR3 protein has one entry. The sample contains 560,000 or so distinct CDR3 sequences, 15% to 20% of which appear only once. The sequenced material came from blood. The origin of the receptors is a man aged 35-49 years with Graves' ophthalmopathy.

This clonotype was detected many times. The genes are TRBV7-2 and TRBJ1-1; the D is unclear. Trimming left V 1 base short and J 11 bases short, with 14 bases between. Germline values: CDR1 SGHTA, CDR2 FQGNSA. The CDR3 is made up of 13 amino acids. The CDR3 sequence: CASSLGEPAGAFF. The CDR3 DNA sequence: TGTGCCAGCAGCTTAGGCGAGCCCGCCGGGGCTTTCTTT.

This clonotype showed up many times. This chain connects TRBV18 to TRBJ1-1; D might be TRBD1 (5 bases). This CDR3 spans 13 amino acids. Trimming took off 2 bases at V and 8 bases at J, with 12 bases between the two ends. Germline loops: CDR1 KGHSH, CDR2 LQKENI. CDR3 DNA sequence: TGTGCCAGCTCACCAGGAAAGTGGGGCGAAGCTTTCTTT. Translation: CASSPGKWGEAFF. Full variable domain (outside the CDR3, taken from reference TRBV18 and TRBJ1-1): NAGVMQNPRHLVRRRGQEARLRCSPMKGHSHVYWYRQLPEEGLKFMVYLQKENIIDESGMPKERFSAEFPKEGPSILRIQQVVRGDSAAYFCASSPGKWGEAFFGQGTRLTVV.

This clonotype was found many times. This chain uses TRBV27 with TRBJ1-4; 8 bases fit TRBD1. Germline V gene data show CDR1 as MNHEY and CDR2 as SMNVEV (reference sequence). This CDR3 is 19 amino acids long. Unmatched junction bases numbered 19, after V lost 6 bases and J lost 4 bases. Here the CDR3 reads CASSPDRALRLLINEKLFF. The CDR3 bases are TGTGCCAGCAGCCCGGACAGGGCCTTGAGGCTGCTGATTAATGAAAAACTGTTTTTT.

The V call is TRBV14, the J call TRBJ2-7; TRBD1 might be the D (6 bases). V was trimmed by 3 bases and J by 4 bases, leaving 10 bases between them. The CDR3 runs 13 residues. Per the germline V gene, CDR1 is SGHDN and CDR2 is FVKESK. The CDR3 DNA is TGTGCCAGCAGCCACGACAGGATATACGAGCAGTACTTC. Encoded protein: CASSHDRIYEQYF.

This chain links TRBV9 with TRBJ2-1, with 8 bases fitting TRBD2. This CDR3 has 18 residues. The V segment lost 3 bases and the J segment 1 base; nucleotides outside the gene matches: 12. Germline V gives CDR1 SGDLS, CDR2 YYNGEE. The DNA of the CDR3 is TGTGCCAGCAGCGATGCCCAAGATGGACTAGCTTCCTACAATGAGCAGTTCTTC. Amino acids: CASSDAQDGLASYNEQFF.

This clonotype showed up just a few times. The rearrangement joins TRBV7-9 to TRBJ2-1, with a weak D call TRBD1 (5 bases). Germline V gives CDR1 SEHNR, CDR2 FQNEAQ (reference sequence). The CDR3 runs 15 residues. The V and J ends lost 5 bases and 4 bases respectively, with 15 bases between them. In DNA form, the CDR3 reads TGTGCCAGCAGCCAGACCAGGGAAGAATACAATGAGCAGTTCTTC. Its translation: CASSQTREEYNEQFF.

This chain joins TRBV5-1 and TRBJ1-5, with TRBD1 as a possible D gene (6 bases). The CDR3 contains 16 residues. V gave up 0 bases and J gave up 5 bases, with 15 bases separating them. CDR1 and CDR2 (germline): SGHRS, YFSETQ. The CDR3 loop is CASSLGWGARDQPQHF. CDR3 bases: TGCGCCAGCAGCTTGGGATGGGGGGCGCGGGATCAGCCCCAGCATTTT.

The chain links TRBV7-3 to TRBJ2-1; 13 bases map to TRBD2. The CDR3 spans 16 residues. CDR1 is SGHTA and CDR2 is FQGTGA in the germline V gene. V lost 4 bases, J lost 7 bases, and 7 bases stayed unmatched. DNA for the CDR3: TGTGCCAGCAGCTCGAGGACTAGCGGGAGAAGAAATGAGCAGTTCTTC. Its translation is CASSSRTSGRRNEQFF.

J is TRBJ1-1 and V is TRBV4-3; TRBD1 matches at 9 bases. The CDR3 is made up of 14 amino acids. In germline, CDR1 is LGHNA, CDR2 YSLEER. V trimming: 4 bases; J trimming: 10 bases; junction bases outside the gene matches: 10. The CDR3 protein is CASSPTPGTGLAFF. Here the CDR3 DNA reads TGCGCCAGCAGCCCAACCCCGGGGACAGGGCTAGCTTTCTTT.

The rearrangement joins TRBV28 to TRBJ2-3; D gene uncertain. V lost 6 bases, J lost 6 bases, and 13 bases lay in between. The CDR3 has 13 residues. Germline assignment: CDR1 MDHEN and CDR2 SYDVKM. The CDR3 DNA follows: TGTGCCAGCAGGATGGGTCTAGACGATACGCAGTATTTT. Translation: CASRMGLDDTQYF.

The V and J genes are TRBV29-1 and TRBJ2-7, with D unclear. V was pared by 1 base and J by 3 bases, with 10 bases between. Germline values: CDR1 SQVTM, CDR2 ANQGSEA. CDR3 length: 13 residues. The CDR3 DNA is TGCAGCGTTGAAGGGTCTACGCACTACGAGCAGTACTTC. It is translated as CSVEGSTHYEQYF.

This sequence joins TRBV27 and TRBJ2-7; 10 bases map to TRBD1. Trimming took 11 bases from V and 2 from J; bases not matched to a gene: 9. From germline, CDR1 is MNHEY and CDR2 SMNVEV (reference sequence). The length of the CDR3 is 14 residues. The CDR3 coding sequence is TGTGCCGTGGGGGGCGGGACAGGGGCCTACGAGCAGTACTTC. It encodes CAVGGGTGAYEQYF.

This clonotype showed up just a few times. A clone one base away is much larger, so this may be a read error. The DNA for the CDR3 is TGTGCCAGCTCCCCACGGGGAGCAGTCGCTTCACCCCTCCACTTT. Its translation is CASSPRGAVASPLHF. The chain employs TRBV27 and TRBJ1-6, with D unresolved. Germline CDR1 and CDR2: MNHEY and SMNVEV (reference sequence). The CDR3 covers 15 residues. V lost 8 bases, J lost 9 bases, and 20 bases lay in between.

A remark on this clonotype: With a much larger clone just one base away, this may be a read error. DNA for the CDR3: TGTGCCATGACCATGAGCACTGAAGCTTTCTTT. This gives the protein CAMTMSTEAFF. V and J are TRBV2 and TRBJ1-1; no reliable D call. Germline V lookup: CDR1 SNHLY, CDR2 FYNNEI. This CDR3 has 11 residues. V lost 10 bases to trimming and J lost 4 bases, with 10 bases between them. The full variable domain, rest sourced from reference TRBV2 and TRBJ1-1, is EPEVTQTPSHQVTQMGQEVILRCVPISNHLYFYWYRQILGQKVEFLVSFYNNEISEKSEIFDDQFSVERPDGSNFTLKIRSTKLEDSAMYFCAMTMSTEAFFGQGTRLTVV.

Concerning this clonotype: Being one base from a much bigger clone, this may be a read error. The chain is built from TRBV7-3 and TRBJ2-3, with TRBD2 matching over 9 bases. The CDR3 spans 15 residues. The germline CDR1 and CDR2 sequences are SGHTA and FQGTGA. Trimming took 2 bases from V and 5 from J; bases not matched to a gene: 5. The CDR3 bases are TGTGCCAGCAGCTTAGCGGGGGGGCTCATAGATACGCAGTATTTT. Translating it yields CASSLAGGLIDTQYF.

In this sample, this clonotype turned up a few times. J is TRBJ2-4 and V is TRBV9, with D perhaps given as TRBD1 or TRBD2 (5 bases each). CDR1 and CDR2 (germline): SGDLS, YYNGEE. The germline V and J ends were trimmed by 4 bases and 6 bases, with 17 bases remaining between them. This CDR3 has 15 amino acids. Here the CDR3 reads CASSSGTANGNIQYF. CDR3 nucleotides: TGTGCCAGCAGCTCAGGGACCGCAAACGGAAACATTCAGTACTTC.

A remark on this clonotype: A much larger clone lies a single base off, so this may be a read error. The V and J genes are TRBV2 and TRBJ2-1; no clear D. The CDR3 loop spans 15 amino acids. V lost 6 bases, J lost 2 bases, and 14 bases lay in between. CDR1 is SNHLY and CDR2 is FYNNEI in the germline V gene. The CDR3 sequence: CASRPDFSPYNEQFF. The CDR3 DNA sequence: TGTGCCAGCAGGCCTGACTTCTCCCCCTACAATGAGCAGTTCTTC.

This clonotype occurred many times. The chain uses TRBV7-6 and TRBJ2-2; TRBD1 matches 10 bases. Trimming at V came to 6 bases and at J to 3 bases, leaving 16 bases not matched to a gene. Looked up from germline, CDR1 is SGHVS and CDR2 is FNYEAQ. There are 19 residues in the CDR3. The CDR3 loop reads CASRNPGQGFIVDTGELFF. The CDR3 bases are TGTGCCAGCAGGAATCCGGGACAGGGGTTTATCGTCGACACCGGGGAGCTGTTTTTT.

In its sample, this clonotype was seen a few times. V gene TRBV15 combines with J gene TRBJ2-5; the D call may be TRBD1 or TRBD2 (5 bases each). The CDR3 totals 19 residues. V dropped 1 base and J dropped 7 bases, with 28 bases sitting between them. The V gene's germline CDR1 is LNHNV and CDR2 YYDKDF (reference sequence). For the CDR3, the DNA is TGTGCCACCAGCAGAGCAACCCCTAGGGGCCTTAGGGGAGCAAGGACCCAGTACTTC. It translates to CATSRATPRGLRGARTQYF. Full variable domain (rest looked up from reference TRBV15 and TRBJ2-5): DAMVIQNPRYQVTQFGKPVTLSCSQTLNHNVMYWYQQKSSQAPKLLFHYYDKDFNNEADTPDNFQSRRPNTSFCFLDIRSPGLGDTAMYLCATSRATPRGLRGARTQYFGPGTRLLVL.

This clonotype has just a few counts. The chain links TRBV10-3 to TRBJ2-1; 10 positions agree with TRBD1. Per germline, CDR1 ENHRY and CDR2 SYGVKD. V shed 5 bases, J shed 2 bases, and the junction held 6 bases outside the gene matches. The CDR3 sequence is 16 residues long. Written as DNA, the CDR3 is TGTGCCATCAGTTCAGGGACAGGGGTGACCTACAATGAGCAGTTCTTC. This encodes CAISSGTGVTYNEQFF.

This rearrangement joins TRBV9 to TRBJ1-3; no clear D. Germline V gene data show CDR1 as SGDLS and CDR2 as YYNGEE. Trimming shortened V by 3 bases and J by 0 bases, and 13 bases separated the two germline ends. The CDR3 consists of 16 residues. The CDR3 DNA reads TGTGCCAGCAGCGCCGATCACAGACTCTCTGGAAACACCATATATTTT. This codes for CASSADHRLSGNTIYF.

This clonotype was detected ten times or more. The chain joins TRBV30 to TRBJ2-5; 9 nucleotides align to TRBD1. Per germline, CDR1 GTSNPN and CDR2 SVGIG (reference sequence). There are 13 residues in the CDR3. For the CDR3, the DNA is TGTGCTTGCACACAGGGGGCTGGGGAGACCCAGTACTTC. Translating it yields CACTQGAGETQYF.

The CDR3 sequence is CASSYGHATYGYTF. DNA for the CDR3: TGTGCCAGCAGTTATGGACACGCCACCTATGGCTACACCTTC. V and J are TRBV28 and TRBJ1-2, with D perhaps matching TRBD1 (5 bases). V lost 4 bases to trimming and J lost 4 bases, with 13 bases between them. The CDR3 is 14 amino acids. Germline lookup yields CDR1 MDHEN and CDR2 SYDVKM.

This clonotype was detected only a few times. The V gene is TRBV5-5, the J gene TRBJ2-2; D possibly uses TRBD1 or TRBD2 (6 bases each). Germline assignment: CDR1 SGHKS and CDR2 YYEKEE (reference sequence). Trimming left V 6 bases short and J 1 base short, with 10 bases between. The CDR3 covers 14 residues. Here the CDR3 reads CASIRGLNTGELFF. For the CDR3, the DNA is TGTGCCAGCATCCGGGGGCTGAACACCGGGGAGCTGTTTTTT.

V usage is TRBV4-3 and J usage is TRBJ2-5; no firm D call. V lost 0 bases, J lost 7 bases, and 9 bases lay in between. Germline CDR1 is LGHNA and CDR2 is YSLEER. The CDR3 consists of 13 residues. CDR3: CASSQDHFGTQYF. CDR3 bases: TGCGCCAGCAGCCAAGATCACTTTGGGACCCAGTACTTC.

In this sample, this clonotype turned up a few times. The chain carries TRBV12-3 or TRBV12-4 and TRBJ2-7, with D tentatively TRBD1 (6 bases). The CDR3 sequence is 14 residues long. V was trimmed by 3 bases and J by 2 bases, leaving 11 bases between them. The CDR3 nucleotides are TGTGCCAGCAGTTTTTCAGGGGCTCCCTACGAGCAGTACTTC. It codes for CASSFSGAPYEQYF.

The chain links TRBV5-5 to TRBJ2-1; 9 bases fit TRBD1. The J call may be faulty, since TRBJ2-7 better matches the DNA end. Germline V gives CDR1 SGHKS, CDR2 YYEKEE (reference sequence). The CDR3 has 15 residues. CDR3 in amino acids: CASSLAGQGYNEQYF. For the CDR3, the DNA is TGTGCCAGCAGCTTGGCGGGACAGGGATACAATGAGCAGTACTTC.

In its sample, this clonotype was seen a few times. At one end the junction does not follow the germline gene, possibly because of a read error. The chain links TRBV7-9 to TRBJ2-2; a weak D match, TRBD1 (5 bases). Per the germline V gene, CDR1 is SEHNR and CDR2 is FQNEAQ (reference sequence). This CDR3 is 16 amino acids long. The CDR3 DNA reads TGTGCCAGCGGCTTCAGGTCACAGGCGAAGACCGGGGAGCTGTTTTTT. Translating gives CASGFRSQAKTGELFF.

Of note for this clonotype: Since a much larger clone is just one base distant, this may be a read error. V gene TRBV7-2 combines with J gene TRBJ1-5; 7 positions match TRBD1. The CDR3 totals 14 residues. The germline CDR1 and CDR2 sequences are SGHTA and FQGNSA. Trimming cost V 7 bases and J 5 bases; bases outside gene matches: 8. The CDR3 bases are TGTGCCAGCACCAAGGCAGGGGGATATCAGCCCCAGCATTTT. Translated, it gives CASTKAGGYQPQHF.

Comments on this clonotype: It is likely a read error, because the conserved phenylalanine at the end of the CDR3 is missing. V is TRBV6-1 and J is TRBJ2-7, with D perhaps being TRBD1 or TRBD2 (5 bases each). There are 15 residues in the CDR3. V lost 6 bases and J 2 bases, leaving 17 bases between the germline ends. The germline gives CDR1 MNHNS, CDR2 SASEGT. CDR3 nucleotides: TGTGCCAGCAGCCCCTCTGGGCAGGGAGCCTACGAGCAGTACCTC. It translates to CASSPSGQGAYEQYL.

This chain connects TRBV6-1 to TRBJ2-5; TRBD2 agrees at 14 bases. Germline CDR1 and CDR2: MNHNS and SASEGT. Trimming took 6 bases from V and 0 from J; bases not matched to a gene: 9. This CDR3 is built from 18 residues. DNA for the CDR3: TGTGCCAGCAGCTATCGACTAGCGGGGGGGACGTACCAAGAGACCCAGTACTTC. As protein: CASSYRLAGGTYQETQYF.